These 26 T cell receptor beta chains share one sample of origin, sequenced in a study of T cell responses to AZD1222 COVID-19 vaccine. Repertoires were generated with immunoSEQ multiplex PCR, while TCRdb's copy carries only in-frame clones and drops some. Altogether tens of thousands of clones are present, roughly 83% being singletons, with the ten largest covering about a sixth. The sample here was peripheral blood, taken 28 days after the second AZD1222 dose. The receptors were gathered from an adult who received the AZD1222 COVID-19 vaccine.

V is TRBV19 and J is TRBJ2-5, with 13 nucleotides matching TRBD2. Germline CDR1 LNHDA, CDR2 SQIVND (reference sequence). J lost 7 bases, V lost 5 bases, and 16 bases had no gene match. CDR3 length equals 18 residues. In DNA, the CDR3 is TGTGCCAGTAGTCACGCCTCTCCAACTAGCGGGGGGGCGGGGACCCAGTACTTC. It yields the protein CASSHASPTSGGAGTQYF.

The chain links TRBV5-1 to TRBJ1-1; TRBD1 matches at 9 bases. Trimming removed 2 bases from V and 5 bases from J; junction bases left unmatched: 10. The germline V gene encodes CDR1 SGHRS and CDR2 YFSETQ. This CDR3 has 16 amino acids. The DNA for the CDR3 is TGCGCCAGCAGCTTTACTCTACAGGGGGCGGGGACTGAAGCTTTCTTT. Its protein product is CASSFTLQGAGTEAFF.

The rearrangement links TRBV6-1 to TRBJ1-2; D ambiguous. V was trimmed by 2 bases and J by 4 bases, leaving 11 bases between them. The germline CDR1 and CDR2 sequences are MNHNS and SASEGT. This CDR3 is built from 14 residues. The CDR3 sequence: CASSEQAQSYGYTF. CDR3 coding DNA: TGTGCCAGCAGTGAACAAGCCCAAAGCTATGGCTACACCTTC.

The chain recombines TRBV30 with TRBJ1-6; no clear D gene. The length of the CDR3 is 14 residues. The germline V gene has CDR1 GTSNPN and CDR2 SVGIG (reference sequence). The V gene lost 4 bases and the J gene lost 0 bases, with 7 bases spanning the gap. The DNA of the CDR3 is TGTGCCTGGACTGTGAGCTCCTATAATTCACCCCTCCACTTT. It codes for CAWTVSSYNSPLHF.

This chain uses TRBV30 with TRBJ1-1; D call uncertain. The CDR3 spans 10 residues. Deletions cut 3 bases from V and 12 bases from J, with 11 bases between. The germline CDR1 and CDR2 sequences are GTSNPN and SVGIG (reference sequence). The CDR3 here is CAWRGIETFF. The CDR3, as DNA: TGTGCCTGGAGGGGCATAGAAACTTTCTTT.

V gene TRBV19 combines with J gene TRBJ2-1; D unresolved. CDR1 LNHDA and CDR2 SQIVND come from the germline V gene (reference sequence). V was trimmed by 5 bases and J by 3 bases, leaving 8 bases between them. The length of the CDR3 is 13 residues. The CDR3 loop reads CASSPDGYNEQFF. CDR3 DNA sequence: TGTGCCAGTAGTCCAGACGGCTACAATGAGCAGTTCTTC.

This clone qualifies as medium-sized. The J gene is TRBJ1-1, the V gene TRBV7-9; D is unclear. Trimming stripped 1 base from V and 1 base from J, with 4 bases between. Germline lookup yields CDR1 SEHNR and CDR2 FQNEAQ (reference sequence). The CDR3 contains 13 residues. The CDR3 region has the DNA TGTGCCAGCAGCTTAGAGGGGAACACTGAAGCTTTCTTT. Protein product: CASSLEGNTEAFF.

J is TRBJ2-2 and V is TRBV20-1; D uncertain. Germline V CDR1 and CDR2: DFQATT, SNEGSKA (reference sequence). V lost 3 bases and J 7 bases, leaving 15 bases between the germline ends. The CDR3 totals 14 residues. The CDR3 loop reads CSASQRSKVGELFF. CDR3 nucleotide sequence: TGCAGTGCTAGTCAACGTTCAAAGGTCGGGGAGCTGTTTTTT.

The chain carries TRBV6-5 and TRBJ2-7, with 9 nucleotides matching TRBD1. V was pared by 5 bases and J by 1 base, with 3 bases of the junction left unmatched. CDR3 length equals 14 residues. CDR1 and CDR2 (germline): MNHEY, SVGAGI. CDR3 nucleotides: TGTGCCAGCAGTCCGGGACAGGGATCCTACGAGCAGTACTTC. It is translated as CASSPGQGSYEQYF.

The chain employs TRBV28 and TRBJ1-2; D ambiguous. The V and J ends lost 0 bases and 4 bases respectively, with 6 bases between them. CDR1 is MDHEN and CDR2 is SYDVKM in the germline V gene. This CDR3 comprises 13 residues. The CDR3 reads CASSLWGSYGYTF. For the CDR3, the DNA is TGTGCCAGCAGTTTATGGGGGAGCTATGGCTACACCTTC.

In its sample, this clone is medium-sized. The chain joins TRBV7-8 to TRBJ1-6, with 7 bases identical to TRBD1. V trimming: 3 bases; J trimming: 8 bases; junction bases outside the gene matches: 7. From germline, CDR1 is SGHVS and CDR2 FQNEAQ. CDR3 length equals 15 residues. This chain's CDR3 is CASSLEGQIDSPLHF. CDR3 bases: TGTGCCAGCAGCTTGGAGGGACAGATAGATTCACCCCTCCACTTT.

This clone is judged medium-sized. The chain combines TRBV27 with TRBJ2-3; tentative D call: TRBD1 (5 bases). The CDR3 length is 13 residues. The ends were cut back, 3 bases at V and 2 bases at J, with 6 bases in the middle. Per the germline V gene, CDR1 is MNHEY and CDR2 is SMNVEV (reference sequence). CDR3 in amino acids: CASSLGPTDTQYF. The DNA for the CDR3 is TGTGCCAGCAGTTTGGGGCCCACAGATACGCAGTATTTT.

CDR3 sequence (DNA): TGTGCCAGCAGCACGGGACAGAGATCCTACGAGCAGTACTTC. It is translated as CASSTGQRSYEQYF. The rearrangement uses TRBV6-6 and TRBJ2-7, with 7 nucleotides matching TRBD1. The CDR3 is 14 residues long. In germline, CDR1 is MNHNY, CDR2 SVGAGI (reference sequence). With 6 bases clipped from V and 1 base from J, the junction kept 6 bases outside the gene matches.

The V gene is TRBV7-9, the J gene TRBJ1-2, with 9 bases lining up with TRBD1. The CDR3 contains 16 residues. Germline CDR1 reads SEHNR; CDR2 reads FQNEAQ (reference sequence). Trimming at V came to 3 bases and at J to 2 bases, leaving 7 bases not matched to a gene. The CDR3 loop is CASSLGQGTINYGYTF. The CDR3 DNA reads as TGTGCCAGCAGCTTGGGACAGGGAACGATAAACTATGGCTACACCTTC.

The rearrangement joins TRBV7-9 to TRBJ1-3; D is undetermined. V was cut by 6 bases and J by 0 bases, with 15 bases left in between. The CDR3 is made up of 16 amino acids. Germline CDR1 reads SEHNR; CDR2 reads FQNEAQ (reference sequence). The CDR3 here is CASRRSLDDSGNTIYF. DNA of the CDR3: TGTGCCAGCAGGCGTAGTCTAGATGACTCTGGAAACACCATATATTTT.

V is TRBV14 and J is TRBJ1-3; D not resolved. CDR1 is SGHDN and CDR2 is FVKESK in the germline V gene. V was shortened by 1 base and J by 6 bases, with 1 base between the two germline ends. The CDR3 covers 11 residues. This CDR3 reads CASSQVNTIYF. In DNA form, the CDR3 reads TGTGCCAGCAGCCAAGTAAACACCATATATTTT.

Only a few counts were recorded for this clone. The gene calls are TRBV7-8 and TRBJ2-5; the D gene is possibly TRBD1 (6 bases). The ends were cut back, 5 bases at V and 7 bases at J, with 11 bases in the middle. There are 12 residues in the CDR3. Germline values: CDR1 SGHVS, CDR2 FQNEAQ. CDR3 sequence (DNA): TGTGCCAGCAGCGCGACGACAGGGACCCAGTACTTC. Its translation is CASSATTGTQYF.

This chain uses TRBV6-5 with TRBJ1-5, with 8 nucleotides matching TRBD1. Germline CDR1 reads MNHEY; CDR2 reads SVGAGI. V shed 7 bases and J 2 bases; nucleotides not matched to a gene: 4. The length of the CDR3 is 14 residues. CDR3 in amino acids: CASNPQGGNQPQHF. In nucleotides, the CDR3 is TGTGCCAGCAACCCACAGGGGGGCAATCAGCCCCAGCATTTT.

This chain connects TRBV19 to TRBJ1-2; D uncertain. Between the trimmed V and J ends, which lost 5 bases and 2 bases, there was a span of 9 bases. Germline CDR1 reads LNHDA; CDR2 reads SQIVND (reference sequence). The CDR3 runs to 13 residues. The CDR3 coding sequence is TGTGCCAGTAGTGTCGGACTGAACTATGGCTACACCTTC. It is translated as CASSVGLNYGYTF.

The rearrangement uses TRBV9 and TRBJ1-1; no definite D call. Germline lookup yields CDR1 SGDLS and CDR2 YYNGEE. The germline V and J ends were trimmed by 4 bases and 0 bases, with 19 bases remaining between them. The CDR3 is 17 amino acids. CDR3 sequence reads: CASSPAGRNFMNTEAFF. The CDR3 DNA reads TGTGCCAGCAGCCCCGCGGGAAGGAATTTTATGAACACTGAAGCTTTCTTT. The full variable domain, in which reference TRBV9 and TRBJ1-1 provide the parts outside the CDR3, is DSGVTQTPKHLITATGQRVTLRCSPRSGDLSVYWYQQSLDQGLQFLIQYYNGEERAKGNILERFSAQQFPDLHSELNLSSLELGDSALYFCASSPAGRNFMNTEAFFGQGTRLTVV.

Here the CDR3 reads CASSLASGPLNEQYF. The CDR3 nucleotides are TGTGCCAGCAGCTTAGCTTCGGGACCCCTGAACGAGCAGTACTTC. This chain connects TRBV11-1 to TRBJ2-7; perhaps D is TRBD1 or TRBD2 (5 bases each). This CDR3 is 15 amino acids long. The germline V gene has CDR1 SGHAT and CDR2 FQDESV (reference sequence). Trimming took off 0 bases at V and 5 bases at J, with 14 bases between the two ends.

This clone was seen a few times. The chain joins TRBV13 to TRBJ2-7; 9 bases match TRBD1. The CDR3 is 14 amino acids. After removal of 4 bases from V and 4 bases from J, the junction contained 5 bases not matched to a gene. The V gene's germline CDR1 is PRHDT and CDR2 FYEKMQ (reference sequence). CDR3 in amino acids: CASSSDRGSYEQYF. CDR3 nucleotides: TGTGCCAGCAGCTCGGACAGGGGATCGTACGAGCAGTACTTC.

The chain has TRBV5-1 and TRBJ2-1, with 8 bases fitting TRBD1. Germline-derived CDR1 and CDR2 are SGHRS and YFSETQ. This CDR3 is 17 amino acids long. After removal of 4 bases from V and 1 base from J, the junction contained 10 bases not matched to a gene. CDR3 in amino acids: CASSGTGTGDSYNEQFF. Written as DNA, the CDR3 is TGCGCCAGCAGCGGGACCGGGACAGGAGATTCCTACAATGAGCAGTTCTTC.

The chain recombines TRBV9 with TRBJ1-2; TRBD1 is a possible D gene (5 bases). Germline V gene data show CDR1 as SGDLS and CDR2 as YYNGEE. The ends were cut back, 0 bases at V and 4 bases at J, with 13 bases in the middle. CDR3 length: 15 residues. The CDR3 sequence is CASSVDWGDGYGYTF. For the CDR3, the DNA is TGTGCCAGCAGCGTAGATTGGGGGGACGGCTATGGCTACACCTTC. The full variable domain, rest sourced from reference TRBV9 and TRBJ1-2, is DSGVTQTPKHLITATGQRVTLRCSPRSGDLSVYWYQQSLDQGLQFLIQYYNGEERAKGNILERFSAQQFPDLHSELNLSSLELGDSALYFCASSVDWGDGYGYTFGSGTRLTVV.

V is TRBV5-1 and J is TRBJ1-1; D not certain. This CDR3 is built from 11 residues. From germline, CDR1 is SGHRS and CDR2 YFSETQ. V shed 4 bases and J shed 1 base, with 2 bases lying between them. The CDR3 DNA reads TGCGCCAGCAGCCAGAACACTGAAGCTTTCTTT. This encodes CASSQNTEAFF.

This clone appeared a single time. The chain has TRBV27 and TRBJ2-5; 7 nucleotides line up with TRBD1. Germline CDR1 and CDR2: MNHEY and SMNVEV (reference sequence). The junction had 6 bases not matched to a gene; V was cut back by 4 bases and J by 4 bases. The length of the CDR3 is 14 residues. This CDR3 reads CASSYSGGAETQYF. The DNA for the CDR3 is TGTGCCAGCAGTTACTCAGGGGGAGCAGAGACCCAGTACTTC.